Detailed here is one TCR beta chain. This sample was taken from a study of control samples from healthy donors and cancer patients. The CDR3 runs to 16 residues. Germline V gene data show CDR1 as MNHEY and CDR2 as SMNVEV (reference sequence). V was cut by 2 bases and J by 0 bases, with 14 bases left in between. Generated by immunoSEQ multiplex PCR, the TCRdb table keeps only in-frame clones and is missing some. The sample lists roughly 150,000 clones, roughly 92% occurring once. Material for sequencing was blood. This chain joins TRBV27 and TRBJ2-7; tentative D call: TRBD1 (6 bases). The sequence derives from a woman in her 30s in good health. CDR3: CASSLLGADSSYEQYF. CDR3 DNA sequence: TGTGCCAGCAGTTTACTTGGTGCGGACAGCTCCTACGAGCAGTACTTC.